There are many counts of the clone carrying this T cell receptor (beta chain). Its target is unknown. Patients had received no treatment of any kind before thyroid surgery. In the original processing: A distant-metastasis classifier for papillary thyroid cancer was built using CDR3 differences across clinicopathological groups. With MiXCR, TCRdb called clones anew from the PCR reads. What appears here as the V and J calls and clone size reflects TCRdb's work, not the paper's. The profile covers about 23,000 clones, with about 20% appearing a single time and roughly 28% taken by the ten largest. These data are taken from a study of metastatic and nonmetastatic thyroid tumors. Study in general: The comparison covered peripheral blood and tumor or nodule tissue in malignant and benign thyroid patients. Study findings and constraints: Reports indicated that malignant thyroid tumors showed significantly higher TCR beta diversity than benign nodules did, in blood and tumor.

The CDR3 extends over 10 amino acids. Germline V lookup: CDR1 SQVTM, CDR2 ANQGSEA. Trimming pared 3 bases from V and 5 bases from J, leaving 4 bases between. The sequencing input was blood. V usage is TRBV29-1 and J usage is TRBJ2-5; D remains ambiguous. This TCR derives from a female donor with papillary thyroid cancer or a benign thyroid nodule (not recorded which). Some clones in this sample may be carry-over from other donors' samples. The CDR3 DNA is TGCAGCGTTGACTCGGAGACCCAGTACTTC. Protein sequence: CSVDSETQYF.